This is a list of T cell receptor beta chains from one sample in a study of blood T cell repertoires in COVID-19. Some clones are missing from TCRdb's copy, which holds only in-frame ones; the method was immunoSEQ multiplex PCR. The data hold about 140,000 clones, with 77% observed a single time. Sequencing was performed on peripheral blood. These TCRs come from a woman aged 50 to 60 with active or convalescent COVID-19. The CDR3 runs from the conserved cysteine through the conserved F or W. The D gene is left open where the match is weak. Clone size is shown for a subset of rows, as once, few, many or a class of expanded clone.

cdr3_length	clone_size	v_call	d_call	j_call	cdr3_nt	cdr3_aa
18	.	TRBV7-6	TRBD1	TRBJ2-7	TGTGCCAGCAGCTTAGGTCCCGGGACAGGGGTCATCACCTACGAGCAGTACTTC	CASSLGPGTGVITYEQYF
12	once	TRBV30	.	TRBJ2-7	TGTGCCTGGAGTGGGGCCGGGGGCGAGCAGTACTTC	CAWSGAGGEQYF
14	.	TRBV5-1	.	TRBJ1-2	TGCGCCAGCAGCTTGGGTCCGTTGAACTATGGCTACACCTTC	CASSLGPLNYGYTF
15	.	TRBV6-5	.	TRBJ1-1	TGTGCCAGCAGTTACCGGCAGGTAAGCGGCACTGAAGCTTTCTTT	CASSYRQVSGTEAFF
14	once	TRBV7-2	.	TRBJ2-3	TGTGCCAGCAGCTTAAATAGCGTCACAGATACGCAGTATTTT	CASSLNSVTDTQYF
18	.	TRBV3-1/TRBV3-2	TRBD1	TRBJ1-2	TGTGCCAGCAGCCCTTCGGGGGTTTATACAGGGGACAACTATGGCTACACCTTC	CASSPSGVYTGDNYGYTF
14	.	TRBV6-2/TRBV6-3	TRBD1	TRBJ1-2	TGTGCCAGCAGTGGAAGTGGGACAGGGTATGGCTACACCTTC	CASSGSGTGYGYTF
14	once	TRBV21-1	.	TRBJ2-1	TGTGCCAGCGGGGTACTAGCGGATGACAATGAGCAGTTCTTC	CASGVLADDNEQFF
14	.	TRBV5-6	.	TRBJ1-2	TGTGCCAGCAGCCCGCCTGGACAGAACTATGGCTACACCTTC	CASSPPGQNYGYTF
13	.	TRBV2	.	TRBJ1-3	TGTGCCAGCATGTCGGTTCGTGGAAACACCATATATTTT	CASMSVRGNTIYF
16	once	TRBV5-6	TRBD1	TRBJ1-1	TGTGCCAGCAGCTCGTGGGGACAGACTCTAAACACTGAAGCTTTCTTT	CASSSWGQTLNTEAFF
15	.	TRBV4-3	.	TRBJ2-2	TGCGCCAGCAGCCAAGTGGGAGTACGGACCGGGGAGCTGTTTTTT	CASSQVGVRTGELFF
16	.	TRBV5-5	TRBD2	TRBJ2-5	TGTGCCAGCAGCCCGCGAGCGGGAGAGGCTTATGAGACCCAGTACTTC	CASSPRAGEAYETQYF
16	few	TRBV27	TRBD2	TRBJ2-1	TGTGCCAGCAGTCCAACGGGACTAGCCAAGATCCATGAGCAGTTCTTC	CASSPTGLAKIHEQFF
13	few	TRBV14	.	TRBJ1-1	TGTGCCAGCAGCCAAGTTATGAACACTGAAGCTTTCTTT	CASSQVMNTEAFF
14	.	TRBV6-5	.	TRBJ1-1	TGTGCCAGCAGTTACTCGATTACGGGGGGCAAGGCTTTCTTT	CASSYSITGGKAFF
15	.	TRBV5-1	.	TRBJ1-2	TGCGCCAGCAGCTTGGAAAGAGGGAAAGGCGATGGCTACACCTTC	CASSLERGKGDGYTF
15	.	TRBV7-2	TRBD2	TRBJ2-7	TGTGCCAGCAGCTTAGACGGCGGGAGTCGCTACGAGCAGTACTTC	CASSLDGGSRYEQYF
13	.	TRBV6-5	.	TRBJ1-4	TGTGCCAGCAGTTACGGCTTACAGGGTAGACTGTTTTTT	CASSYGLQGRLFF
15	.	TRBV3-1/TRBV3-2	TRBD2	TRBJ2-5	TGTGCCAGCAGCCGTCCCGGGACTAGGCAAGAGACCCAGTACTTC	CASSRPGTRQETQYF
13	.	TRBV15	.	TRBJ1-2	TGTGCCACCAGCCCCGGACAGTTCTATGGCTACACCTTC	CATSPGQFYGYTF
16	.	TRBV6-2/TRBV6-3	TRBD1	TRBJ2-1	TGTGCCAGCAGTTACTTCCGGACAGGGAAAAATAATGAGCAGTTCTTC	CASSYFRTGKNNEQFF
16	.	TRBV7-2	TRBD2	TRBJ2-7	TGTGCCAGCAGCTTAGCGTATAGCGGGGGGTGGTACGAGCAGTACTTC	CASSLAYSGGWYEQYF
15	once	TRBV18	.	TRBJ1-1	TGTGCCAGCTCACCACGAGGGGACTACAACACTGAAGCTTTCTTT	CASSPRGDYNTEAFF
14	once	TRBV5-1	.	TRBJ1-5	TGCGCCAGCAGGTTGGACGGTGACAATCAGCCCCAGCATTTT	CASRLDGDNQPQHF
17	few	TRBV4-3	TRBD1	TRBJ1-3	TGCGCCAGCAGCCAAGATCTACCGGGGACAGCTGGAAACACCATATATTTT	CASSQDLPGTAGNTIYF
18	.	TRBV7-4	.	TRBJ1-5	TGTGCCAGCAGCTGCCCGCGGACAAATAATTATAGCAATCAGCCCCAGCATTTT	CASSCPRTNNYSNQPQHF
15	few	TRBV9	TRBD1	TRBJ2-7	TGTGCCAGCAGCCCTGGGACAGGGGACTCCTACGAGCAGTACTTC	CASSPGTGDSYEQYF
15	.	TRBV7-2	TRBD1	TRBJ1-2	TGTGCCAGCAGCGGGGGGACAGGGGCCGGCTATGGCTACACCTTC	CASSGGTGAGYGYTF
14	.	TRBV27	TRBD1	TRBJ1-1	TGTGCCAGCAGTTCCTCGACAGGGAATGCTGAAGCTTTCTTT	CASSSSTGNAEAFF
16	.	TRBV30	TRBD1	TRBJ1-5	TGTGCCTGGAGTGGACAAGGGACAGCTATCAATCAGCCCCAGCATTTT	CAWSGQGTAINQPQHF
12	.	TRBV2	.	TRBJ1-2	TGTGCCAGCAATCCACAGCTCTATGGCTACACCTTC	CASNPQLYGYTF
13	.	TRBV19	.	TRBJ1-4	TGTGCCAGTAGTGTGGACAGTCGTGAAAAACTGTTTTTT	CASSVDSREKLFF
19	.	TRBV7-2	TRBD2	TRBJ2-4	TGTGCCAGCAGCCCGGGGACTAGCGGAGAAGATTTAGCCAAAAACATTCAGTACTTC	CASSPGTSGEDLAKNIQYF
14	.	TRBV11-2	TRBD1	TRBJ1-4	TGTGCCAGCAGCCAGACAGGGGCTAATGAAAAACTGTTTTTT	CASSQTGANEKLFF